This entry features one TCR beta chain sequence. As yet, its antigen is unknown. The sample belongs to a study of molecular identifiers for immune sequencing clone quantification. Overall study findings and caveats: With a barcode shared among identical TCR molecules, highly expanded clone sizes could be underestimated. The share of molecules held by clones above 20 RNA copies was over 98% in effector cells and under 1% in naive cells.

Library preparation followed earlier protocols using designated TCR primers. From the PCR reads, TCRdb called clonotypes with MiXCR, one entry per CDR3 protein. The repertoire holds about half a million distinct CDR3 sequences, under 30% seen once, with around 0.76% in the top ten. J gave up 5 bases and V 5 bases, and 15 bases lay outside the gene matches. Germline V lookup: CDR1 MDHEN, CDR2 SYDVKM. The CDR3 length is 18 residues. The receptor comes from a human donor in good health. Some libraries in this study had Jurkat cell RNA spiked in. Source material: naive CD8+ T cells from blood, with Jurkat cell RNA spiked in. This sample's subset: FACS-sorted CD8+CD4-CCR7+CD45RA+ naive T cells. V gene TRBV28 combines with J gene TRBJ1-6, with 7 bases that match TRBD1. DNA for the CDR3: TGTGCCAGCAGTACATACGCCGAACAGGGGAACCATAATTCACCCCTCCACTTT. This encodes CASSTYAEQGNHNSPLHF.